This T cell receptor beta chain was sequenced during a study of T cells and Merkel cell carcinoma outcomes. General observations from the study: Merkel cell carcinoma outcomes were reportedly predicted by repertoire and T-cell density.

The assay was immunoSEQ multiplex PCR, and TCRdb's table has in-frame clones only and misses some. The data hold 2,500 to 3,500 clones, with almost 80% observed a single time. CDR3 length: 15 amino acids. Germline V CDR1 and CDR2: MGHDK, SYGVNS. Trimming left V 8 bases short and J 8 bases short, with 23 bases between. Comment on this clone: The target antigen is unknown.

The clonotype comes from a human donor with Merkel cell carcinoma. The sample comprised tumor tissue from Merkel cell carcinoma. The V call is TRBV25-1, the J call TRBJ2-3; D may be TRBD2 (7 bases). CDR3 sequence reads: CASFGGDTEIGTQYF. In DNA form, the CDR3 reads TGTGCCAGCTTTGGGGGGGACACGGAGATTGGTACGCAGTATTTT.